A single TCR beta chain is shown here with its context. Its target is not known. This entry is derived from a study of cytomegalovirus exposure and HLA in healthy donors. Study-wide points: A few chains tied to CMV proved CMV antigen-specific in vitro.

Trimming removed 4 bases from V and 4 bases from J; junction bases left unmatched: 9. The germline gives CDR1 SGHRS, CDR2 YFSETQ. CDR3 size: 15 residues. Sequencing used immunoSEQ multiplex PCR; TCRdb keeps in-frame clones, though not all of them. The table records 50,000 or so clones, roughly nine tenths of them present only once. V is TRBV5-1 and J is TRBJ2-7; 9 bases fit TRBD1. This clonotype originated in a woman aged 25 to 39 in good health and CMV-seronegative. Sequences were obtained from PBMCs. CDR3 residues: CASSLLDRGSYEQYF. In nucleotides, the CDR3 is TGCGCCAGCAGCCTACTAGACAGGGGGTCGTACGAGCAGTACTTC.